This T cell receptor (beta chain) comes out of a study of T cell repertoires in cytomegalovirus infection. TCRdb reprocessed the reads via MiXCR and lists one record per CDR3 protein. The repertoire holds roughly 860,000 distinct CDR3 sequences, with approximately 30% as singletons. Remarks on this clonotype: Its antigen is unidentified.

The sequence was collected from a human donor in good health (CMV status not recorded). Some clones in this sample may be carry-over from other donors' samples. Material: cultured CD8+ T cells from PBMCs, obtained from culture after CMV antigen stimulation.

The CDR3 bases are TGTGCCAGTAGCTCCTCCGGTAGCTCCTACGAGCAGTACTTC. Protein product: CASSSSGSSYEQYF. The chain employs TRBV19 and TRBJ2-7; D call uncertain. Trimming stripped 6 bases from V and 0 bases from J, with 12 bases between. This CDR3 has 14 residues. Germline V gene lookup returns CDR1 LNHDA and CDR2 SQIVND (reference sequence).